Included here is one TCR beta chain sequence, with context. The table came from immunoSEQ multiplex PCR; TCRdb's copy has only in-frame clones and leaves some out. Among about 88,000 clones listed, roughly 94% were seen once. This sample was taken from a study of technical replicates of blood from four donors. V was trimmed by 1 base and J by 4 bases, leaving 17 bases between them. Germline assignment: CDR1 SEHNR and CDR2 FQNEAQ (reference sequence). The CDR3 runs to 16 residues. The sequenced material came from T cells isolated from PBMCs. This rearrangement joins TRBV7-9 to TRBJ2-7; D is perhaps TRBD2 (5 bases). This receptor was identified in a human donor in good health. CDR3 protein: CASSLGGYPTRYEQYF. In DNA form, the CDR3 reads TGTGCCAGCAGCTTAGGAGGGTACCCCACGCGTTACGAGCAGTACTTC.